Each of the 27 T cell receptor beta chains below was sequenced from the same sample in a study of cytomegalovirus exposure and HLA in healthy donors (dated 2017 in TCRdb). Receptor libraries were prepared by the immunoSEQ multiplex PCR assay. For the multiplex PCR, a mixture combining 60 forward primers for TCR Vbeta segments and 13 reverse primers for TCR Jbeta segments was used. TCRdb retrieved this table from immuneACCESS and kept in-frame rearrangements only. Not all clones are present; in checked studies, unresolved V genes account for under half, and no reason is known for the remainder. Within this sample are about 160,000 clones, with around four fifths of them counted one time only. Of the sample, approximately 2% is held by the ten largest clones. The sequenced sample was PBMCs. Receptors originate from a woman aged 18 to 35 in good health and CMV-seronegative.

In nucleotides, the CDR3 is TGCGCCAGCAGTGATGCGAGCCGCACCGGTAGCAATCAGCCCCAGCATTTT. Translation: CASSDASRTGSNQPQHF. The genes are TRBV10-2 and TRBJ1-5; no reliable D call. V lost 3 bases and J 0 bases, leaving 15 bases between the germline ends. Germline V gene data show CDR1 as WSHSY and CDR2 as SAAADI. The CDR3 extends over 17 amino acids.

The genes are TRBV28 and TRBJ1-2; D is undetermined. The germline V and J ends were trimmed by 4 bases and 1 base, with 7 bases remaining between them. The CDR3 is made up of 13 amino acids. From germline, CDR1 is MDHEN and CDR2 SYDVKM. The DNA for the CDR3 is TGTGCCAGCAGTTCCCAGAATAACTATGGCTACACCTTC. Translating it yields CASSSQNNYGYTF.

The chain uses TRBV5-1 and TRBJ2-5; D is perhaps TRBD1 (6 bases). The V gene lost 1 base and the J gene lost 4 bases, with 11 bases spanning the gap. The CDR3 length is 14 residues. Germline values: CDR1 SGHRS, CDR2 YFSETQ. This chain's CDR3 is CASSLQGRVETQYF. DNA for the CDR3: TGCGCCAGCAGCTTGCAGGGGCGGGTAGAGACCCAGTACTTC. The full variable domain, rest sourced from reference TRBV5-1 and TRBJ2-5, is KAGVTQTPRYLIKTRGQQVTLSCSPISGHRSVSWYQQTPGQGLQFLFEYFSETQRNKGNFPGRFSGRQFSNSRSEMNVSTLELGDSALYLCASSLQGRVETQYFGPGTRLLVL.

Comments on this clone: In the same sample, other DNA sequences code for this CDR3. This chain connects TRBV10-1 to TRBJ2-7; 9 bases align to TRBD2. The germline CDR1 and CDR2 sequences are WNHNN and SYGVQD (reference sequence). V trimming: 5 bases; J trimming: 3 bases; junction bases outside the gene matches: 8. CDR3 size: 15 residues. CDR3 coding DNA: TGCGCCAGCAGTCCTCGCCTAGCGGGAAACTACGAGCAGTACTTC. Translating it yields CASSPRLAGNYEQYF.

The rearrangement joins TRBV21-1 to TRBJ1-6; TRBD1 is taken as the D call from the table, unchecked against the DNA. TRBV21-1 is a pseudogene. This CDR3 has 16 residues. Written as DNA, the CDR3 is TGTGCCAGCAGCAATAGGACAGGTTACCCTAATTCACCCCTCCACTTT. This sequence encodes CASSNRTGYPNSPLHF.

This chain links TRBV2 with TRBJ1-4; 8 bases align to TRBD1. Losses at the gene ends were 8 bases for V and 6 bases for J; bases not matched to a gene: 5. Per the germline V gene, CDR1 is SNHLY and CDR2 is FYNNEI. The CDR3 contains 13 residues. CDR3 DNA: TGTGCCAGCTGTGGACAGGGCCATGAAAAACTGTTTTTT. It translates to CASCGQGHEKLFF.

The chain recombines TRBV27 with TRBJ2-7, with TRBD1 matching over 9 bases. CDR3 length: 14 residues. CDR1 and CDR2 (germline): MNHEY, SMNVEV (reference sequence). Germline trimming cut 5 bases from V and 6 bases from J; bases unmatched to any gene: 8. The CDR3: CASSVAEQGAEQYF. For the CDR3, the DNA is TGTGCCAGCAGTGTAGCGGAACAGGGGGCCGAGCAGTACTTC.

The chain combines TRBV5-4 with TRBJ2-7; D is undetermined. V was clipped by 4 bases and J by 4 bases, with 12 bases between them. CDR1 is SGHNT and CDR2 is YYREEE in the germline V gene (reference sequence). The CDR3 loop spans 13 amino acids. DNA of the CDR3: TGTGCCAGCAGCAGCCAAGCCGGGTACGAGCAGTACTTC. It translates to CASSSQAGYEQYF.

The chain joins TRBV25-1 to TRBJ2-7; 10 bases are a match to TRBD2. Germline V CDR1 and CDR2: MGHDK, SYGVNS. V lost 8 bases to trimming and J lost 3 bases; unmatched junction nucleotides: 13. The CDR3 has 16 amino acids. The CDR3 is CASGASGSDYYYEQYF. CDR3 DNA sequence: TGTGCCAGCGGTGCTAGCGGGAGTGACTACTACTACGAGCAGTACTTC.

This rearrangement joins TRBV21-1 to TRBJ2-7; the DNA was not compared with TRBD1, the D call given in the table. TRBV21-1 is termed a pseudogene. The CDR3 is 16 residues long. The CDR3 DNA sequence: TGTGCCAGCAGCCCTTGGGACAGGGGAAGGACCTACGAGCAGTACTTC. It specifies CASSPWDRGRTYEQYF.

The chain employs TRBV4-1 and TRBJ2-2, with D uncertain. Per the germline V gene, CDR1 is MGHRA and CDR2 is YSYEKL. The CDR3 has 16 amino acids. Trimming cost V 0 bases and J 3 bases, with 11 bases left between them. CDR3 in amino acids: CASSQERMVYTGELFF. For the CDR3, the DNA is TGCGCCAGCAGCCAAGAGCGAATGGTATACACCGGGGAGCTGTTTTTT.

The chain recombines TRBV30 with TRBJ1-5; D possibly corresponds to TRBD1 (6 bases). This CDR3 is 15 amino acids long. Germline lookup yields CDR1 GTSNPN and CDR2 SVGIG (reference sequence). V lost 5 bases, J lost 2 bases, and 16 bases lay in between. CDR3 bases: TGTGCCTGGTCGACAGGAAGGGGTGGCAATCAGCCCCAGCATTTT. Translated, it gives CAWSTGRGGNQPQHF.

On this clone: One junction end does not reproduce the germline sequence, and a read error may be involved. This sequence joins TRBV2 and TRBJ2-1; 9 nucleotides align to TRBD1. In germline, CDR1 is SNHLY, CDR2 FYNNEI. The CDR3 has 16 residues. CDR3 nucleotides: TGTGCCAGCAGCGAAGCGACAGGGGGGTCCTACAATGAGCAGTTCTTC. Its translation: CASSEATGGSYNEQFF.

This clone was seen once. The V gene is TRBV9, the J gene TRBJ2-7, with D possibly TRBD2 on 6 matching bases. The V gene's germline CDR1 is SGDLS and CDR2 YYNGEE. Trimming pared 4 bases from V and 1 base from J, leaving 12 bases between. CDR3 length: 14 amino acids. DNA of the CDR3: TGTGCCAGCAGCCCCGCGGGGTTTTCCTACGAGCAGTACTTC. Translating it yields CASSPAGFSYEQYF.

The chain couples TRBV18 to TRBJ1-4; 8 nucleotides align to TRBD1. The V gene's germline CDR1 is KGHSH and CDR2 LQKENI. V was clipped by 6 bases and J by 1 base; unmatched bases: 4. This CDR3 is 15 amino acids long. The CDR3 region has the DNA TGTGCCAGCTCCCTACAGGGGGGAACTAATGAAAAACTGTTTTTT. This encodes CASSLQGGTNEKLFF.

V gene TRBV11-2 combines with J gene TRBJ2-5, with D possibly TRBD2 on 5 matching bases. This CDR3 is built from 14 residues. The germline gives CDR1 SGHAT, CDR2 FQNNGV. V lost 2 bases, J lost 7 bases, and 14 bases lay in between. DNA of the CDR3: TGTGCCAGCAGCTTAACTCGGACTTCACGGACCCAGTACTTC. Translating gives CASSLTRTSRTQYF.

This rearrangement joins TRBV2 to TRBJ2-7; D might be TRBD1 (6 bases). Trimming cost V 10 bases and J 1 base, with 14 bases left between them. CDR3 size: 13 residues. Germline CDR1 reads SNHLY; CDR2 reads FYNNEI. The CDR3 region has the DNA TGTGCCACCTCTCGAACAGGGTCCTACGAGCAGTACTTC. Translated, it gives CATSRTGSYEQYF. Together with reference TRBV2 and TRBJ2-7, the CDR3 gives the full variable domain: EPEVTQTPSHQVTQMGQEVILRCVPISNHLYFYWYRQILGQKVEFLVSFYNNEISEKSEIFDDQFSVERPDGSNFTLKIRSTKLEDSAMYFCATSRTGSYEQYFGPGTRLTVT.

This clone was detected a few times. CDR3 DNA: TGCGCCAGCAGTGAGTCGATGGGACTACTGACGACCCACCAAGAGACCCAGTACTTC. Translated, it gives CASSESMGLLTTHQETQYF. V and J are TRBV10-1 and TRBJ2-5; 7 bases map to TRBD2. V shed 0 bases and J 0 bases; nucleotides not matched to a gene: 13. Germline CDR1 reads WNHNN; CDR2 reads SYGVQD (reference sequence). The CDR3 length is 19 residues.

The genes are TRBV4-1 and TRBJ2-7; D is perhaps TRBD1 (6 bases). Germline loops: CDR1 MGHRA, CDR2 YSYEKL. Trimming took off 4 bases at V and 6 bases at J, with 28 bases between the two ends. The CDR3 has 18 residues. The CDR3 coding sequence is TGCGCCAGCAGCCTAAGCCCCAGGGTGGGTGAACAGGGCCGCGAGCAGTACTTC. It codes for CASSLSPRVGEQGREQYF.

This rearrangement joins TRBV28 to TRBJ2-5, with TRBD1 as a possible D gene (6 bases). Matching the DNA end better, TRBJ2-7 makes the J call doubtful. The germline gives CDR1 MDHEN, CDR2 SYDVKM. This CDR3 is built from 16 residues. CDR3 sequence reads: CASSGQGGSTIHEQYF. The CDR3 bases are TGTGCCAGCAGTGGCCAAGGGGGTAGTACAATACACGAGCAGTACTTC.

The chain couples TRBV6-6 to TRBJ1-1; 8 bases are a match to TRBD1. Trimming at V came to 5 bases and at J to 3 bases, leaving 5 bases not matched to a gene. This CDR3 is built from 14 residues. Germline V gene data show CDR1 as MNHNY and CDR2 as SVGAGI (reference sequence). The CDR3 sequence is CASSRQGSDTEAFF. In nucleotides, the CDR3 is TGTGCCAGCAGTCGACAGGGGTCAGACACTGAAGCTTTCTTT.

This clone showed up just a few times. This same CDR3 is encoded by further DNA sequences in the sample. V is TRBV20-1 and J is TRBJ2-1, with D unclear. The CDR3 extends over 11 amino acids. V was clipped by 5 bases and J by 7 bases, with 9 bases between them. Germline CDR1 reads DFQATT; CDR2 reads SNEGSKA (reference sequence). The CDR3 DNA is TGCAGTGCTCGGAGTAGTAATGAGCAGTTCTTC. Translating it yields CSARSSNEQFF.

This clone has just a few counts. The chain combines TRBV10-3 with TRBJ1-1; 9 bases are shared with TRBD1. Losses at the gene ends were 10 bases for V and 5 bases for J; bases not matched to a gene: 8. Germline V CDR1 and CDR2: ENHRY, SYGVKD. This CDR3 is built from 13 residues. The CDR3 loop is CATRGQGSTEAFF. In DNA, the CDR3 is TGTGCCACGAGGGGACAGGGATCGACTGAAGCTTTCTTT.

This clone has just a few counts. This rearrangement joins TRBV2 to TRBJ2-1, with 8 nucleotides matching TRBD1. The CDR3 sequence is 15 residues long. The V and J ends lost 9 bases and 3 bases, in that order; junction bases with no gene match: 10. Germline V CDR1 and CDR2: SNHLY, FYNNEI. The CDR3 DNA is TGTGCCAGTCTCCGGTATGGACAGGGCTACAATGAGCAGTTCTTC. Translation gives CASLRYGQGYNEQFF.

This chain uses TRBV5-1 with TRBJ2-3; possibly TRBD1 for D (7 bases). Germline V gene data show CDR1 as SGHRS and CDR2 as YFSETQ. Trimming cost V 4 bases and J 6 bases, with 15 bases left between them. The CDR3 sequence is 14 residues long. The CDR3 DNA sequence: TGCGCCAGCAGCGGAGGGACAGTGGGGGATACGCAGTATTTT. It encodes CASSGGTVGDTQYF.

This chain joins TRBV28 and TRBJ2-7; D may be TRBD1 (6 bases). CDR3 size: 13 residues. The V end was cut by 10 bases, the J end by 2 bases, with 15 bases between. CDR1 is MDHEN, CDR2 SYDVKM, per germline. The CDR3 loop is CATKAGQPYEQYF. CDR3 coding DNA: TGTGCCACCAAGGCCGGACAGCCCTACGAGCAGTACTTC.

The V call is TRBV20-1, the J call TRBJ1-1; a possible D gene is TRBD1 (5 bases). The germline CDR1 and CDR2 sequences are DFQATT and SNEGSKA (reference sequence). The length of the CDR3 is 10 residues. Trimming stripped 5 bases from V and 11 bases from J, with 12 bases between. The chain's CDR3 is CSAGHPGAFF. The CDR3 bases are TGCAGTGCTGGACACCCTGGGGCTTTCTTT.